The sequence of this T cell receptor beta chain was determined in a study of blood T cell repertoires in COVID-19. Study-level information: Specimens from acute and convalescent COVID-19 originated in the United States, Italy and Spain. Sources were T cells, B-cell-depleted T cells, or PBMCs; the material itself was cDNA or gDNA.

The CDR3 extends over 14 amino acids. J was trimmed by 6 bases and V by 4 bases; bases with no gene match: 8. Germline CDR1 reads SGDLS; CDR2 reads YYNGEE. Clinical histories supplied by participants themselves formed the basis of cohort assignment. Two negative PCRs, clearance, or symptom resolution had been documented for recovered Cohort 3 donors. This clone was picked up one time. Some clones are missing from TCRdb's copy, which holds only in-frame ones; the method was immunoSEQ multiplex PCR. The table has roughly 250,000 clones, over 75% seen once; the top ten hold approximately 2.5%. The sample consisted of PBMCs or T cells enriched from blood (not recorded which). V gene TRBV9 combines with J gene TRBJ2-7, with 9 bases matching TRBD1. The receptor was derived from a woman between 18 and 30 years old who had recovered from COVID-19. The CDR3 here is CASSPDRGMTEQYF. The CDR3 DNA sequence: TGTGCCAGCAGCCCGGACAGGGGAATGACCGAGCAGTACTTC. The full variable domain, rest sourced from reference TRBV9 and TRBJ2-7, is DSGVTQTPKHLITATGQRVTLRCSPRSGDLSVYWYQQSLDQGLQFLIQYYNGEERAKGNILERFSAQQFPDLHSELNLSSLELGDSALYFCASSPDRGMTEQYFGPGTRLTVT.